This T cell receptor beta chain originates from a study of beta chain features in type 1 diabetes. The sample holds a few counts of this clone. Its antigen is unidentified. The entirety of the isolated RNA underwent reverse transcription, so expressed TCRB transcripts were sequenced. TCRdb's copy holds only in-frame clones and misses some; the assay was immunoSEQ multiplex PCR. The sample shows roughly 300,000 clones, 14% of them seen only once. Findings and limits, study-wide: Fewer junction insertions and more nucleotide deletions appeared in type 1 diabetes patients.

The TCR was taken from a man aged 25-40 years in good health. Sequencing used central memory CD4+ T cells from blood.

The CDR3 DNA is TGTGCCAACGGGGAGGGGCTCACCCCCCAGCATTTT. It codes for CANGEGLTPQHF. The chain carries TRBV6-6 and TRBJ1-5; D perhaps matches TRBD1 (5 bases). V lost 10 bases to trimming and J lost 10 bases, with 17 bases between them. From germline, CDR1 is MNHNY and CDR2 SVGAGI (reference sequence). This CDR3 comprises 12 residues.